One sample yielded the 9 T cell receptor beta chains listed below, sequenced in a study of blood T cell repertoires in COVID-19. Clones were sequenced by immunoSEQ multiplex PCR, and TCRdb holds only the in-frame ones, with some missing. Here the sample spans 45,000 to 50,000 clones, approximately 83% being singletons. The sequenced material came from peripheral blood. The receptors were sampled from a man older than 75 in a cohort sampled during active COVID-19.

V gene TRBV6-5 combines with J gene TRBJ1-6; TRBD1 matches 8 bases. There are 16 residues in the CDR3. V shed 2 bases and J 4 bases; nucleotides not matched to a gene: 4. The germline V gene has CDR1 MNHEY and CDR2 SVGAGI. The CDR3 DNA reads TGTGCCAGCAGTTACGCCGGGACAGGTTATAATTCACCCCTCCACTTT. It is translated as CASSYAGTGYNSPLHF.

J is TRBJ2-7 and V is TRBV6-6, with 11 bases that match TRBD2. The CDR3 contains 15 residues. Germline V lookup: CDR1 MNHNY, CDR2 SVGAGI (reference sequence). Unmatched junction bases numbered 3, after V lost 2 bases and J lost 3 bases. The DNA for the CDR3 is TGTGCCAGCAGTTACCCAGGGACTAGCGGCTACGAGCAGTACTTC. It codes for CASSYPGTSGYEQYF.

This chain links TRBV28 with TRBJ1-5, with a weak D call TRBD1 (5 bases). Trimming took 4 bases from V and 10 from J, leaving 20 bases between them. The germline V gene has CDR1 MDHEN and CDR2 SYDVKM. The CDR3 sequence is 15 residues long. CDR3: CASSSIGRAGPPQHF. The CDR3 region has the DNA TGTGCCAGCAGTTCTATTGGCCGAGCGGGACCCCCCCAGCATTTT.

CDR3 residues: CASSRGGGLAGYNEQFF. CDR3 DNA: TGTGCCAGCAGCCGGGGTGGGGGACTAGCGGGTTACAATGAGCAGTTCTTC. J is TRBJ2-1 and V is TRBV7-9; 12 nucleotides align to TRBD2. This CDR3 has 17 amino acids. Germline CDR1 and CDR2: SEHNR and FQNEAQ (reference sequence). V lost 5 bases to trimming and J lost 4 bases; unmatched junction nucleotides: 9.

V gene TRBV6-5 combines with J gene TRBJ2-3, with a tentative D call TRBD2 (6 bases). This CDR3 is 15 amino acids long. V was clipped by 6 bases and J by 6 bases, with 19 bases between them. CDR1 and CDR2 (germline): MNHEY, SVGAGI. The CDR3 region has the DNA TGTGCCAGCAGCCGTAGCGGTTTCCCTCCCGATACGCAGTATTTT. Its translation is CASSRSGFPPDTQYF.

The chain couples TRBV19 to TRBJ2-7; TRBD1 aligns across 7 bases. Germline CDR1 and CDR2: LNHDA and SQIVND (reference sequence). The CDR3 is 14 amino acids. The V and J ends lost 3 bases and 3 bases, in that order; junction bases with no gene match: 5. The CDR3 is CASSMGSGGYEQYF. The DNA of the CDR3 is TGTGCCAGTAGTATGGGTTCAGGGGGCTACGAGCAGTACTTC.

This chain connects TRBV7-9 to TRBJ2-1, with a weak D call TRBD1 (5 bases). The CDR3 sequence is 10 residues long. Germline CDR1 is SEHNR and CDR2 is FQNEAQ (reference sequence). The V and J ends lost 8 bases and 8 bases respectively, with 7 bases between them. The DNA for the CDR3 is TGTGCCAGCCAGGGTTATGAGCAGTTCTTC. It is translated as CASQGYEQFF.

This clone was counted between two and nine times. This chain joins TRBV4-1 and TRBJ1-6; no firm D call. Germline-derived CDR1 and CDR2 are MGHRA and YSYEKL. This CDR3 is built from 15 residues. V gave up 1 base and J gave up 7 bases, with 11 bases separating them. The CDR3 DNA reads TGCGCCAGCAGCCAAGTCCCAGTTATGAATTCACCCCTCCACTTT. Its translation is CASSQVPVMNSPLHF.

CDR3 nucleotides: TGTGCCAGCACAAACCCCGGGACAGGGAGCTCTGGGGCCAACGTCCTGACTTTC. Translated, it gives CASTNPGTGSSGANVLTF. The V gene is TRBV18, the J gene TRBJ2-6, with 9 bases identical to TRBD1. CDR3 length equals 18 residues. Germline CDR1 and CDR2: KGHSH and LQKENI. Trimming took 8 bases from V and 0 from J; bases not matched to a gene: 11.